The rows below give T cell receptor beta chains drawn from one sample of a study of shared clonotypes between healthy human individuals. The protocol was immunoSEQ multiplex PCR, while the TCRdb copy is restricted to in-frame clones and leaves out a portion. Here the sample spans under 2,000,000 clones, about 95% being singletons. The specimen was naive CD8+ T cells sorted from blood. The receptors come from a man between 18 and 29 years old in good health. Both conserved end residues are part of each CDR3. The D gene is left open where the match is weak. Clone size is not always given. Where it is, it says once, few, many or a class for expanded clones.

size | J | D | V | CDR3 | DNA
once | TRBJ1-2 | NA | TRBV7-9 | CASSFRDGPYGYTF | TGTGCCAGCAGCTTCCGGGACGGTCCCTATGGCTACACCTTC
NA | TRBJ2-5 | TRBD1 | TRBV30 | CAWNPTGAETQYF | TGTGCCTGGAATCCGACAGGGGCGGAGACCCAGTACTTC
NA | TRBJ2-7 | NA | TRBV6-6 | CASSYVGPSYEQYF | TGTGCCAGCAGTTATGTGGGTCCCTCCTACGAGCAGTACTTC
NA | TRBJ2-7 | TRBD2 | TRBV6-5 | CASSYSAGLVSYEQYF | TGTGCCAGCAGTTACTCGGCGGGACTAGTTTCCTACGAGCAGTACTTC
once | TRBJ1-5 | NA | TRBV27 | CASSPLKTGGLNQPQHF | TGTGCCAGCAGTCCCCTTAAGACAGGAGGACTCAATCAGCCCCAGCATTTT
NA | TRBJ2-5 | TRBD1 | TRBV5-6 | CASRGQQETQYF | TGTGCCAGCAGGGGACAGCAAGAGACCCAGTACTTC
NA | TRBJ2-2 | TRBD1 | TRBV27 | CASSGAAGGVGELFF | TGTGCCAGCAGTGGCGCGGCAGGGGGCGTCGGGGAGCTGTTTTTT
NA | TRBJ2-5 | NA | TRBV4-3 | CASSQDLDWGPETQYF | TGCGCCAGCAGCCAAGACTTGGACTGGGGTCCAGAGACCCAGTACTTC
NA | TRBJ2-7 | TRBD2 | TRBV11-2 | CASSPEPRGGLGSYEQYF | TGTGCCAGCAGCCCAGAACCGCGGGGGGGTCTGGGCTCCTACGAGCAGTACTTC
NA | TRBJ2-1 | TRBD2 | TRBV30 | CALDGIAGGPHEQFF | TGTGCCCTGGACGGTATAGCGGGAGGCCCCCATGAGCAGTTCTTC
NA | TRBJ2-7 | NA | TRBV5-1 | CASSLAGGEQYF | TGCGCCAGCAGCTTGGCTGGGGGCGAGCAGTACTTC
NA | TRBJ2-1 | TRBD2 | TRBV4-1 | CASSQDGGSGGLSSGNEQFF | TGCGCCAGCAGCCAAGATGGGGGTAGCGGGGGCCTGTCTTCGGGGAATGAGCAGTTCTTC
NA | TRBJ2-7 | TRBD1 | TRBV7-9 | CASSFPGTGAYEQYF | TGTGCCAGCAGCTTCCCCGGGACAGGGGCCTACGAGCAGTACTTC
NA | TRBJ1-4 | NA | TRBV4-1 | CASSQTGEGGEKLFF | TGCGCCAGCAGCCAGACAGGAGAGGGAGGTGAAAAACTGTTTTTT
NA | TRBJ2-5 | TRBD1 | TRBV4-3 | CASSQDWTGHQETQYF | TGCGCCAGCAGCCAAGATTGGACAGGTCATCAAGAGACCCAGTACTTC
NA | TRBJ1-1 | TRBD1 | TRBV6-1 | CGSGTGATEAFF | TGCGGATCCGGGACAGGGGCCACTGAAGCTTTCTTT
NA | TRBJ2-7 | NA | TRBV10-2 | CASSAAGQQYF | TGCGCCAGCAGTGCAGCAGGGCAGCAGTACTTC
NA | TRBJ2-7 | TRBD2 | TRBV9 | CASSYSGREGNEQYF | TGTGCCAGCAGCTATAGCGGGCGGGAGGGGAACGAGCAGTACTTC
NA | TRBJ2-2 | NA | TRBV7-6 | CASSLSLRPEKTGELFF | TGTGCCAGCAGCTTATCTCTCCGGCCCGAAAAAACCGGGGAGCTGTTTTTT
NA | TRBJ2-1 | TRBD2 | TRBV25-1 | CASSTGEGRLDEQFF | TGTGCCAGCAGTACGGGGGAGGGCCGTTTGGATGAGCAGTTCTTC
once | TRBJ2-3 | NA | TRBV7-9 | CASSALSDTQYF | TGTGCCAGCAGCGCGTTATCAGATACGCAGTATTTT
NA | TRBJ2-1 | TRBD1 | TRBV2 | CASRAGTGDDEQFF | TGTGCCAGCAGAGCCGGGACAGGGGACGATGAGCAGTTCTTC
NA | TRBJ2-3 | NA | TRBV5-1 | CASSLASTPDTQYF | TGCGCCAGCAGCTTGGCCTCGACCCCGGATACGCAGTATTTT
NA | TRBJ2-5 | TRBD2 | TRBV2 | CASSVGIAGGKETQYF | TGTGCCAGCAGTGTAGGAATAGCGGGAGGAAAAGAGACCCAGTACTTC
NA | TRBJ1-6 | NA | TRBV7-2 | CASSLLPGAYNSPLHF | TGTGCCAGCAGCTTATTGCCCGGGGCCTATAATTCACCCCTCCACTTT
NA | TRBJ1-2 | TRBD1 | TRBV6-5 | CASSYGQGHGYTF | TGTGCCAGCAGTTACGGACAGGGACATGGCTACACCTTC
NA | TRBJ1-1 | NA | TRBV7-9 | CASSEGGTEAFF | TGTGCCAGCAGCGAGGGGGGCACTGAAGCTTTCTTT
NA | TRBJ2-7 | NA | TRBV11-2 | CASSFGDSYEQYF | TGTGCCAGCAGCTTCGGAGATAGCTACGAGCAGTACTTC
once | TRBJ1-5 | NA | TRBV19 | CASSQDRGNQPQHF | TGTGCCAGTAGTCAGGATAGAGGCAATCAGCCCCAGCATTTT
NA | TRBJ2-1 | TRBD2 | TRBV9 | CASSVLAFREDEQFF | TGTGCCAGCAGCGTCCTAGCGTTCCGGGAGGATGAGCAGTTCTTC
NA | TRBJ1-3 | TRBD1 | TRBV29-1 | CSVIGGELPGNTIYF | TGCAGCGTTATAGGGGGCGAGCTTCCTGGAAACACCATATATTTT